The T cell receptor beta chain under discussion was sequenced for a study of sequential checkpoint blockade in melanoma. This clone rates as medium-sized (0.01 to 0.1%). Other DNA sequences from this sample encode an identical CDR3 as well. The sample's treatment: randomized to nivolumab then ipilimumab (arm A) or the reverse (arm B). DNA-damaging chemotherapy had not been given to any patient beforehand. PBMC sorting kept live CD3+CD8+ cells without CD19 or CD56. TCRdb keeps only in-frame clones here, not all; method: immunoSEQ multiplex PCR. The table lists 16,000 or so clones, roughly three quarters of them singletons. The V and J ends lost 3 bases and 4 bases, in that order; junction bases with no gene match: 3. Germline assignment: CDR1 LNHDA and CDR2 SQIVND (reference sequence). CDR3 length equals 15 residues.

The chain is built from TRBV19 and TRBJ2-7; 13 nucleotides align to TRBD2. Sequenced here: CD8+ T cells sorted from blood (inferred from file names), sampled from a patient given nivolumab and ipilimumab in sequence. The TCR comes from a human donor with melanoma. The chain's CDR3 is CASSITSGRAYEQYF. As DNA, the CDR3 is TGTGCCAGTAGTATCACTAGCGGGAGGGCTTACGAGCAGTACTTC.